A single sample gave rise to the 8 T cell receptor beta chains below, sequenced in a study of control samples from healthy donors and cancer patients. Libraries were prepared by immunoSEQ multiplex PCR; TCRdb keeps only in-frame clonotypes and omits some of them. Of about 150,000 clones in the sample, around nine tenths were seen once. Sequenced material: blood. The receptors shown here come from a man younger than 40 in good health.

The gene calls are TRBV6-5 and TRBJ2-1; a possible D gene is TRBD2 (6 bases). CDR3 size: 14 residues. V lost 6 bases and J 6 bases, leaving 15 bases between the germline ends. CDR1 is MNHEY, CDR2 SVGAGI, per germline. Here the CDR3 DNA reads TGTGCCAGCAGAGTTTGGGAGGCCAGCAATGAGCAGTTCTTC. It yields the protein CASRVWEASNEQFF.

This clone has a single count. It is likely a read error, because the conserved phenylalanine at the end of the CDR3 is missing. The DNA is left out, because the CDR3 cannot be placed on it with certainty; the CDR3 is given as TCRdb lists it. The genes are TRBV18 and TRBJ2-7; the DNA was not compared with TRBD1, the D call given in the table. The germline gives CDR1 KGHSH, CDR2 LQKENI. Counting both end residues, the CDR3 totals 10 amino acids. The CDR3 is CASSQPGTNL.

This sequence joins TRBV4-1 and TRBJ2-7, with unresolved D. The CDR3 runs to 13 residues. The ends were cut back, 1 base at V and 3 bases at J, with 7 bases in the middle. Germline CDR1 reads MGHRA; CDR2 reads YSYEKL. The CDR3 sequence is CASSQGLHYEQYF. In DNA, the CDR3 is TGCGCCAGCAGCCAAGGACTTCACTACGAGCAGTACTTC.

This clone showed up just once. The chain couples TRBV6-7 to TRBJ1-2; a weak D match, TRBD1 (6 bases). TRBV6-7 is an ORF; its function is uncertain. The CDR3 is 14 residues long. The ends were cut back, 10 bases at V and 5 bases at J, with 20 bases in the middle. CDR3 sequence: CATPIMGGLYGYTF. In DNA form, the CDR3 reads TGTGCCACTCCGATAATGGGGGGCCTGTATGGCTACACCTTC.

The chain is built from TRBV3-1 (or the pseudogene TRBV3-2) and TRBJ1-4; TRBD1 is a possible D gene (6 bases). The CDR3 covers 18 residues. The germline V gene has CDR1 LGHDT and CDR2 YNNKEL (reference sequence). Between the trimmed V and J ends, which lost 4 bases and 1 base, there was a span of 19 bases. CDR3: CASSPSQGIGRTNEKLFF. The CDR3 DNA follows: TGTGCCAGCAGCCCATCACAGGGTATAGGAAGAACTAATGAAAAACTGTTTTTT.

V is TRBV25-1 and J is TRBJ1-2, with a tentative D call TRBD1 (6 bases). Germline loops: CDR1 MGHDK, CDR2 SYGVNS. V gave up 5 bases and J gave up 6 bases, with 19 bases separating them. This CDR3 has 15 amino acids. The CDR3 region is CASSPRQGRKDGYTF. CDR3 in DNA: TGTGCCAGCAGTCCCCGCCAGGGGAGAAAAGATGGCTACACCTTC.

This rearrangement joins TRBV4-2 to TRBJ2-2; 11 nucleotides align to TRBD1. CDR1 is LGHNA and CDR2 is YNFKEQ in the germline V gene. With 4 bases clipped from V and 6 bases from J, the junction kept 4 bases outside the gene matches. CDR3 size: 15 residues. The CDR3 reads CASSPGTGGPGELFF. The CDR3 DNA follows: TGTGCCAGCAGCCCCGGGACAGGGGGTCCCGGGGAGCTGTTTTTT.

This sequence joins TRBV5-1 and TRBJ2-7; D remains ambiguous. Between the trimmed V and J ends, which lost 1 base and 0 bases, there was a span of 8 bases. CDR1 and CDR2 from the germline V gene are SGHRS and YFSETQ. This CDR3 has 14 residues. The CDR3 DNA sequence: TGCGCCAGCAGCTTGAGCCACCCCTCCTACGAGCAGTACTTC. Residues: CASSLSHPSYEQYF.